These 9 T cell receptor beta chains share one sample of origin, sequenced in a study of cytomegalovirus exposure and HLA in healthy donors. Primers for the PCR totalled 60 Vbeta and 13 Jbeta. TCRdb keeps only in-frame clones here, not all; method: immunoSEQ multiplex PCR. The table has 35,000 to 45,000 clones, roughly 47% seen once; the top ten hold over 10%. Source material: PBMCs. The receptors come from a human donor in good health.

This clone has a handful of counts. The genes are TRBV7-2 and TRBJ1-2; 8 bases map to TRBD1. The length of the CDR3 is 14 residues. Losses at the gene ends were 1 base for V and 8 bases for J; bases not matched to a gene: 6. From germline, CDR1 is SGHTA and CDR2 FQGNSA. The CDR3 is CASSLVQGARGYTF. The CDR3 DNA is TGTGCCAGCAGCTTAGTTCAGGGGGCGCGGGGCTACACCTTC.

V and J are TRBV6-6 and TRBJ2-6; 11 bases fit TRBD1. The trim removed 10 bases at V and 2 bases at J, leaving 7 bases unmatched. Germline V gene lookup returns CDR1 MNHNY and CDR2 SVGAGI (reference sequence). This CDR3 contains 16 residues. CDR3 DNA sequence: TGTGCCATTGGAGGACAGGGGGCAGCTGGGGCCAACGTCCTGACTTTC. Amino acids: CAIGGQGAAGANVLTF.

The chain carries TRBV6-1 and TRBJ1-1, with D perhaps TRBD1 (5 bases). This CDR3 is built from 15 residues. Germline V gene data show CDR1 as MNHNS and CDR2 as SASEGT. V gave up 8 bases and J gave up 1 base, with 17 bases separating them. The CDR3, as DNA: TGTGCCAGCTCACCCGGGGGGTCAGGGAACACTGAAGCTTTCTTT. Translated: CASSPGGSGNTEAFF.

This chain uses TRBV4-2 with TRBJ2-5; D is unresolved. Germline V CDR1 and CDR2: LGHNA, YNFKEQ. CDR3 length equals 12 residues. V lost 1 base and J 5 bases, leaving 5 bases between the germline ends. CDR3 coding DNA: TGTGCCAGCAGCCAAGCTAGGGAGACCCAGTACTTC. Amino acid sequence: CASSQARETQYF.

V and J are TRBV7-3 and TRBJ1-1; maybe TRBD1 (6 bases). V shed 1 base and J shed 2 bases, with 14 bases lying between them. CDR1 SGHTA and CDR2 FQGTGA come from the germline V gene. This CDR3 region has 16 residues. The CDR3 nucleotides read TGTGCCAGCAGCTTAAGTGCGGCAGGGGCAAACACTGAAGCTTTCTTT. Amino acids: CASSLSAAGANTEAFF.

V usage is TRBV6-4 and J usage is TRBJ2-3; tentatively, D is TRBD1 (6 bases). V lost 11 bases to trimming and J lost 4 bases, with 19 bases between them. The germline CDR1 and CDR2 sequences are MRHNA and SNTAGT. This CDR3 has 14 residues. CDR3 nucleotide sequence: TGTGCCCCCAAGCGAAGGGACACCTCAGATACGCAGTATTTT. Its protein is CAPKRRDTSDTQYF.

This clone was counted only a few times. This rearrangement joins TRBV30 to TRBJ1-1, with TRBD1 as a possible D gene (6 bases). Germline assignment: CDR1 GTSNPN and CDR2 SVGIG (reference sequence). There are 13 residues in the CDR3. V dropped 4 bases and J dropped 1 base, with 10 bases sitting between them. This CDR3 reads CAWIKQGNTEAFF. The CDR3 nucleotides are TGTGCCTGGATTAAACAGGGGAACACTGAAGCTTTCTTT.

The chain employs TRBV7-3 and TRBJ1-2, with TRBD1 as a possible D gene (6 bases). V was cut by 5 bases and J by 1 base, with 14 bases left in between. The CDR3 is made up of 15 amino acids. The germline CDR1 and CDR2 sequences are SGHTA and FQGTGA. CDR3 protein: CASSPTGSSNYGYTF. In nucleotides, the CDR3 is TGTGCCAGCAGCCCCACAGGGTCTAGTAACTATGGCTACACCTTC.

The chain has TRBV10-3 and TRBJ1-1; a possible D gene is TRBD1 (5 bases). The CDR3 consists of 13 residues. From germline, CDR1 is ENHRY and CDR2 SYGVKD. V was shortened by 3 bases and J by 3 bases, with 8 bases between the two germline ends. The CDR3 reads CAISDRADTEAFF. The CDR3 DNA follows: TGTGCCATCAGTGACAGGGCTGACACTGAAGCTTTCTTT.